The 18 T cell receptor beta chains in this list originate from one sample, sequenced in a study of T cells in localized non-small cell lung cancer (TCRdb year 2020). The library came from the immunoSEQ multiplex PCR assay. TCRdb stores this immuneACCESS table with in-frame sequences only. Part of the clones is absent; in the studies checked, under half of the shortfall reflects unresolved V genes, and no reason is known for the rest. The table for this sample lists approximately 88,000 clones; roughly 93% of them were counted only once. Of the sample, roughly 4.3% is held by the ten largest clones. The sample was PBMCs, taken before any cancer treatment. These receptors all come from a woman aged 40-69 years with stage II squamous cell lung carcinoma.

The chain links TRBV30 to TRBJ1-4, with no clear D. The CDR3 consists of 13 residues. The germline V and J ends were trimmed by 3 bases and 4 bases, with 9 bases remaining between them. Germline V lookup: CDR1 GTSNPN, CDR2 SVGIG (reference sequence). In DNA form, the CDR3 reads TGTGCCTGGAGGGACGGATATAATGAAAAACTGTTTTTT. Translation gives CAWRDGYNEKLFF.

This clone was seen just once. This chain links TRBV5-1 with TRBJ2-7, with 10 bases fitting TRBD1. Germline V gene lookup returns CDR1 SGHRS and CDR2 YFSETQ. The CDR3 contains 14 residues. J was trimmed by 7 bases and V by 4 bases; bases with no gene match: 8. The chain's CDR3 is CASSPRTGGWEQYF. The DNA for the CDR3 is TGCGCCAGCAGCCCACGGACAGGGGGGTGGGAGCAGTACTTC. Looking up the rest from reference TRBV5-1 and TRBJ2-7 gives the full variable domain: KAGVTQTPRYLIKTRGQQVTLSCSPISGHRSVSWYQQTPGQGLQFLFEYFSETQRNKGNFPGRFSGRQFSNSRSEMNVSTLELGDSALYLCASSPRTGGWEQYFGPGTRLTVT.

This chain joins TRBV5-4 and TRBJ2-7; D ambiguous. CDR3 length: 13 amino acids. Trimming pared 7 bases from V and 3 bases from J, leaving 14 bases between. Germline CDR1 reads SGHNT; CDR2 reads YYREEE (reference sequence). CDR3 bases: TGTGCCAGCGGCCTAGGCGGTCGCTACGAGCAGTACTTC. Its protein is CASGLGGRYEQYF.

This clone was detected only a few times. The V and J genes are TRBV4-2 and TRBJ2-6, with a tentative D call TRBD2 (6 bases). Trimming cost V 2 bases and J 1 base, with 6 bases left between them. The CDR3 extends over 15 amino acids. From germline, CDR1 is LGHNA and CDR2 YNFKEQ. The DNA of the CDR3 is TGTGCCAGCAGCCAACTAGCGTCTGGGGCCAACGTCCTGACTTTC. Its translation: CASSQLASGANVLTF.

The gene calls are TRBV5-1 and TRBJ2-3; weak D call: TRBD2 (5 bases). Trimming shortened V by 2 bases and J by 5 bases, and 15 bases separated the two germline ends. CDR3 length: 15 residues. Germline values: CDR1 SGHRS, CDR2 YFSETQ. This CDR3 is CASSFPGLGIDTQYF. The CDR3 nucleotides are TGCGCCAGCAGCTTCCCTGGACTGGGAATAGATACGCAGTATTTT.

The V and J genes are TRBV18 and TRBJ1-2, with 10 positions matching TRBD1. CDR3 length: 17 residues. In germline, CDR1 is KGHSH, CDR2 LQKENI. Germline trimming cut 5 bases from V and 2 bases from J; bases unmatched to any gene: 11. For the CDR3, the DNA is TGTGCCAGCTCAACGCGACCTGGACAGGGGGGGAACTATGGCTACACCTTC. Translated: CASSTRPGQGGNYGYTF. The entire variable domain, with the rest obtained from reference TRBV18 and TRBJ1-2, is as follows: NAGVMQNPRHLVRRRGQEARLRCSPMKGHSHVYWYRQLPEEGLKFMVYLQKENIIDESGMPKERFSAEFPKEGPSILRIQQVVRGDSAAYFCASSTRPGQGGNYGYTFGSGTRLTVV.

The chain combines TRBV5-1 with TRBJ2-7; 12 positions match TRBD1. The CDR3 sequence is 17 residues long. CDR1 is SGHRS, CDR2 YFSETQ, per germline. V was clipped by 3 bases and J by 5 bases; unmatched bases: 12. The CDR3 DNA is TGCGCCAGCAGCTCCGGGACAGGGGGCGGTATGGGCAACGAGCAGTACTTC. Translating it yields CASSSGTGGGMGNEQYF.

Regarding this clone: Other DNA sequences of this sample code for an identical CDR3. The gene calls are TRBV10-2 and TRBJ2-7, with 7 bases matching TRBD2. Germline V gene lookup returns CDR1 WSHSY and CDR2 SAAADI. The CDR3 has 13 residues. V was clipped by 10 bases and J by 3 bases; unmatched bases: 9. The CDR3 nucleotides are TGCGCCACCCAGTTTGCTAGCGGCTACGAGCAGTACTTC. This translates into CATQFASGYEQYF.

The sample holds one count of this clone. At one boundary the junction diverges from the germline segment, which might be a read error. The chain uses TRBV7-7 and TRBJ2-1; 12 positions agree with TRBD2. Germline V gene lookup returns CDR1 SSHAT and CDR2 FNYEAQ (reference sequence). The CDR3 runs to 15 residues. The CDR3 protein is CASSSSGGAYNEQFF. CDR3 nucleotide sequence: TGTGCTAGCAGCTCTAGCGGGGGGGCCTACAATGAGCAGTTCTTC.

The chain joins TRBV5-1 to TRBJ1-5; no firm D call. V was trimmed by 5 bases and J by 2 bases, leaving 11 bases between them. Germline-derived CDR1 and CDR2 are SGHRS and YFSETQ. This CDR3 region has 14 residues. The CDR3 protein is CASSPIPGNQPQHF. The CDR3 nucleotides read TGCGCCAGCAGTCCAATCCCAGGCAATCAGCCCCAGCATTTT.

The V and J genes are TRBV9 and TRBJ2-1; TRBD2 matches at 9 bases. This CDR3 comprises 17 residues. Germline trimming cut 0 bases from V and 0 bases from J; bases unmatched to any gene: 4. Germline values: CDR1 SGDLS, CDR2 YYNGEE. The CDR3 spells CASSVDFSGSSYNEQFF. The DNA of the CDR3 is TGTGCCAGCAGCGTAGACTTTAGCGGGAGCTCCTACAATGAGCAGTTCTTC.

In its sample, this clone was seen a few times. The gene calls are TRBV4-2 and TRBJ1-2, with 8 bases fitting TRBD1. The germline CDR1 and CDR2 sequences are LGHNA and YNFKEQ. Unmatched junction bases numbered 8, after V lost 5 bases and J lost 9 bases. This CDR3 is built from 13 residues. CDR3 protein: CASSGTGSIRYTF. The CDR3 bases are TGTGCCAGCAGCGGGACAGGTTCTATTCGCTACACCTTC.

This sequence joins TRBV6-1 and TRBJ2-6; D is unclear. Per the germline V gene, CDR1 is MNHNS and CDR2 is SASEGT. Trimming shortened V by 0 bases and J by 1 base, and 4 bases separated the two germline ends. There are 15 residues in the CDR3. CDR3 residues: CASSEAGSGANVLTF. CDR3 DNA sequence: TGTGCCAGCAGTGAAGCCGGTTCTGGGGCCAACGTCCTGACTTTC.

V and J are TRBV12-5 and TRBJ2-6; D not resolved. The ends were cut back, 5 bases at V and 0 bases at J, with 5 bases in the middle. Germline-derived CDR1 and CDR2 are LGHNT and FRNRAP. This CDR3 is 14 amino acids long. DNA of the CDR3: TGTGCTAGTGGTCAACGCTCTGGGGCCAACGTCCTGACTTTC. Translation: CASGQRSGANVLTF.

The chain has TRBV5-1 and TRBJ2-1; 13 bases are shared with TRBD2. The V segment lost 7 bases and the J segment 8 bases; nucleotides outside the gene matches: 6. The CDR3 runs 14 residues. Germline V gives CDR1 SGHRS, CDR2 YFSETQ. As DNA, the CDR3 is TGCGCCAGCCTTCGGACTAGCGGGAGCGATGAGCAGTTCTTC. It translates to CASLRTSGSDEQFF.

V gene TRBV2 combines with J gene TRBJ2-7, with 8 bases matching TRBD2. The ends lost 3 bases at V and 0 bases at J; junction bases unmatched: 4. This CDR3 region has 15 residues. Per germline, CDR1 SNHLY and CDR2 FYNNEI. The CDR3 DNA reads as TGTGCCAGCAGTGAGTGGACTAGCTTCTCCTACGAGCAGTACTTC. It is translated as CASSEWTSFSYEQYF.

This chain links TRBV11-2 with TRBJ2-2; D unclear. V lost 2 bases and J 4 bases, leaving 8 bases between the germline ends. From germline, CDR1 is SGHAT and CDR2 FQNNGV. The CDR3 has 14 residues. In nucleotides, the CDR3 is TGTGCCAGCAGCTTAACAGATCGCACCGGGGAGCTGTTTTTT. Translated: CASSLTDRTGELFF.

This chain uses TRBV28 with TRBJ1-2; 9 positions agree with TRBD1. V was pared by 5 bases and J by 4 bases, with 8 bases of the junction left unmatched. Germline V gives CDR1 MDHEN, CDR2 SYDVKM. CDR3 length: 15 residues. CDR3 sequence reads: CASSPGTGYTYGYTF. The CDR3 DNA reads TGTGCCAGCAGTCCAGGGACAGGGTATACCTATGGCTACACCTTC.